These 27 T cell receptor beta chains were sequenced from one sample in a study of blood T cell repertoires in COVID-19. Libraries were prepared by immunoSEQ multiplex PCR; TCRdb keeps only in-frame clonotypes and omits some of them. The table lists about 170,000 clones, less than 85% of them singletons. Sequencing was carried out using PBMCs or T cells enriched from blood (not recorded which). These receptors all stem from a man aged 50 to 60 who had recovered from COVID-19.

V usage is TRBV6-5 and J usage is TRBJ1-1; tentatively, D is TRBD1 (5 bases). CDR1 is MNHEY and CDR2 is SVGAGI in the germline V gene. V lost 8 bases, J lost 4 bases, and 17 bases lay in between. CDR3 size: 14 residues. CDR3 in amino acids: CASQITLQGTEAFF. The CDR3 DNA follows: TGTGCCAGCCAGATAACACTCCAGGGCACTGAAGCTTTCTTT.

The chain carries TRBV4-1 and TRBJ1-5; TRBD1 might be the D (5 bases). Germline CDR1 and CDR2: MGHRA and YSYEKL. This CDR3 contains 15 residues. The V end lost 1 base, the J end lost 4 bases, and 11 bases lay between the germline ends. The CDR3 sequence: CASSQAPQGNQPQHF. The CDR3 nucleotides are TGCGCCAGCAGCCAAGCCCCCCAGGGTAATCAGCCCCAGCATTTT.

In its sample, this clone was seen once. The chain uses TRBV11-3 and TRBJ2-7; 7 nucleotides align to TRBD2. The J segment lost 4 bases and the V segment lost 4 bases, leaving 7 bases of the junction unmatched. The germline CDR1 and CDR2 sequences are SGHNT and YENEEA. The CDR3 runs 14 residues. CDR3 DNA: TGTGCCAGCAGCTCCTCGGGGGGTCCTTACGAGCAGTACTTC. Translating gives CASSSSGGPYEQYF.

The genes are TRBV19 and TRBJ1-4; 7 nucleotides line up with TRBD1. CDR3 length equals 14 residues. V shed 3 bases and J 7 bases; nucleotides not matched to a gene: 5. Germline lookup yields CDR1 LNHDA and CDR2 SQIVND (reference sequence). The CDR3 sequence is CASSIQGGGEKLFF. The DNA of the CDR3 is TGTGCCAGTAGTATTCAGGGGGGCGGTGAAAAACTGTTTTTT.

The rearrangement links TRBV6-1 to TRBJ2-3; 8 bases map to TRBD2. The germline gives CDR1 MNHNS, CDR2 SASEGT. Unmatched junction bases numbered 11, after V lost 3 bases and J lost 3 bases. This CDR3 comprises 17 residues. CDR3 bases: TGTGCCAGCAGTGACGGGACCGGGGGGGGGTGGACAGATACGCAGTATTTT. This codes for CASSDGTGGGWTDTQYF.

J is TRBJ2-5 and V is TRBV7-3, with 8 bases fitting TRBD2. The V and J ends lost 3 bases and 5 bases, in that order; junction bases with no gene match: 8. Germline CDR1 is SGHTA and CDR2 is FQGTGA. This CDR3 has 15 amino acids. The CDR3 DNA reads TGTGCCAGCAGCTTTGGACTAGCCTTCGGGGAGACCCAGTACTTC. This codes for CASSFGLAFGETQYF.

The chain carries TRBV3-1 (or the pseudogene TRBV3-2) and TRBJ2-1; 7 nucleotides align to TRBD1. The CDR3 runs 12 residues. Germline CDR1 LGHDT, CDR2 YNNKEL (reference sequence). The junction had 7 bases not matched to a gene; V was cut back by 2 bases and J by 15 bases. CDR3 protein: CASSQRQGFLFF. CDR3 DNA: TGTGCCAGCAGCCAACGACAGGGTTTTCTGTTCTTC.

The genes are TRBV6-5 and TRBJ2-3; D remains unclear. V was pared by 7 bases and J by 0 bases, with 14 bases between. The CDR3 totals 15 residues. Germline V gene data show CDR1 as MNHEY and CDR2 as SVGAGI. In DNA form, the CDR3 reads TGTGCCAGCATGCGCGCTTACTCTAGCACAGATACGCAGTATTTT. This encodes CASMRAYSSTDTQYF.

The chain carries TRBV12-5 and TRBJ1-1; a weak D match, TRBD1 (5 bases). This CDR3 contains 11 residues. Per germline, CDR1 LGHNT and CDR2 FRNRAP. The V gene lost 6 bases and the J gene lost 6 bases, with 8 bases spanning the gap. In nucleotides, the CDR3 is TGTGCTAGTGGGGGACTGGCTGAAGCTTTCTTT. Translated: CASGGLAEAFF. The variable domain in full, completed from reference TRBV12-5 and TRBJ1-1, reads DARVTQTPRHKVTEMGQEVTMRCQPILGHNTVFWYRQTMMQGLELLAYFRNRAPLDDSGMPKDRFSAEMPDATLATLKIQPSEPRDSAVYFCASGGLAEAFFGQGTRLTVV.

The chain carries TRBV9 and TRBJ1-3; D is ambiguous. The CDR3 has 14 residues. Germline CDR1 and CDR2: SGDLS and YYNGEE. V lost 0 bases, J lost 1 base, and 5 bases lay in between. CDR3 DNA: TGTGCCAGCAGCGTAGCCAGTTCTGGAAACACCATATATTTT. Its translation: CASSVASSGNTIYF.

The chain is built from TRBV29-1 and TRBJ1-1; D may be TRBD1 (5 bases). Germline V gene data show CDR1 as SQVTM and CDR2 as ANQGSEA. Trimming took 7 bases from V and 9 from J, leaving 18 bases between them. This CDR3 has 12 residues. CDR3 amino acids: CSAHAGRGKAFF. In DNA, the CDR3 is TGCAGCGCCCACGCGGGAAGGGGAAAAGCTTTCTTT.

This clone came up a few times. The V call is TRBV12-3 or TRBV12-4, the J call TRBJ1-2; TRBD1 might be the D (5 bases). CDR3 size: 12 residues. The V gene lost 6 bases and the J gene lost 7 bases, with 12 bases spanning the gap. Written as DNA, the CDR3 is TGTGCCAGCAGCTTATGGGGCGGTGGCTACACCTTC. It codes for CASSLWGGGYTF.

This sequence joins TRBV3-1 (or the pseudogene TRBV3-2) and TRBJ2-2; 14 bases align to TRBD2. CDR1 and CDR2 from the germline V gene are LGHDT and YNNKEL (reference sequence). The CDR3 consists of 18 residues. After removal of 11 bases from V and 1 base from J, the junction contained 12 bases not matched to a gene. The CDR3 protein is CASQRTSGGSMNTGELFF. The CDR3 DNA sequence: TGTGCCTCCCAGAGGACTAGCGGGGGGTCTATGAACACCGGGGAGCTGTTTTTT.

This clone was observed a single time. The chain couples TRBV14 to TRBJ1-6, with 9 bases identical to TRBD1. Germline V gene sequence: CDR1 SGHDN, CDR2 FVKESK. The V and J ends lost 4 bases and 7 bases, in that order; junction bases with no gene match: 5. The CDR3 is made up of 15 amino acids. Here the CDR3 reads CASSPWTGANSPLHF. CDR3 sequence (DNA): TGTGCCAGCAGCCCATGGACAGGGGCCAATTCACCCCTCCACTTT.

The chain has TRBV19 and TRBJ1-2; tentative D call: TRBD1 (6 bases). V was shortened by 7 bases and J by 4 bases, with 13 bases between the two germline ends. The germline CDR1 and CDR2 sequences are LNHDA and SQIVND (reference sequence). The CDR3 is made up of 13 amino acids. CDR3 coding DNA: TGTGCCAGTAAACCCACAGGGAGCTATGGCTACACCTTC. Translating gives CASKPTGSYGYTF.

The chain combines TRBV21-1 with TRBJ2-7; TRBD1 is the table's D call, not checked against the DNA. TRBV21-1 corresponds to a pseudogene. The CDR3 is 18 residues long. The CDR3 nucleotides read TGTGCCAGCAGCTCGCCGGGACAGGGATTCGGGCCTCCCTACGAGCAGTACTTC. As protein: CASSSPGQGFGPPYEQYF.

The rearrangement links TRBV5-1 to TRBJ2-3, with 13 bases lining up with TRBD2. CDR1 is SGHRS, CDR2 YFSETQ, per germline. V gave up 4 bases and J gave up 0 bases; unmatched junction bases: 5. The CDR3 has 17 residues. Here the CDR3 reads CASSPRTSGGSTDTQYF. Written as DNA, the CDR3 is TGCGCCAGCAGCCCCAGGACTAGCGGGGGTAGCACAGATACGCAGTATTTT.

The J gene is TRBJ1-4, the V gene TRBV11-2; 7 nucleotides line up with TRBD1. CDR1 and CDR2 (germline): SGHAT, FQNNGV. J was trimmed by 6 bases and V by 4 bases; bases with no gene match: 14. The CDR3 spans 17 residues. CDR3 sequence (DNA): TGTGCCAGCAGCTCCTGGGACAGCACGACCGATCATGAAAAACTGTTTTTT. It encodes CASSSWDSTTDHEKLFF. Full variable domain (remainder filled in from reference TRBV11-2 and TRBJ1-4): EAGVAQSPRYKIIEKRQSVAFWCNPISGHATLYWYQQILGQGPKLLIQFQNNGVVDDSQLPKDRFSAERLKGVDSTLKIQPAKLEDSAVYLCASSSWDSTTDHEKLFFGSGTQLSVL.

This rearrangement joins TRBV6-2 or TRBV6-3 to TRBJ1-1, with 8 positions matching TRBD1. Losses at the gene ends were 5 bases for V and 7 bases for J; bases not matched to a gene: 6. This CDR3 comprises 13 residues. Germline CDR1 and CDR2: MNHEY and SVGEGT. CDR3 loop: CASSLRGRGEAFF. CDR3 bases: TGTGCCAGCAGTCTCAGGGGGCGGGGTGAAGCTTTCTTT.

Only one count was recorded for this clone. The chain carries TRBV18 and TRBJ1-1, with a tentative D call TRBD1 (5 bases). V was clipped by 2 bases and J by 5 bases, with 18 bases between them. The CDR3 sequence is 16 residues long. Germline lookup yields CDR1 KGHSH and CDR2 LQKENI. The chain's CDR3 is CASSPGLPGVGTEAFF. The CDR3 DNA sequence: TGTGCCAGCTCACCAGGCCTGCCGGGGGTAGGTACTGAAGCTTTCTTT.

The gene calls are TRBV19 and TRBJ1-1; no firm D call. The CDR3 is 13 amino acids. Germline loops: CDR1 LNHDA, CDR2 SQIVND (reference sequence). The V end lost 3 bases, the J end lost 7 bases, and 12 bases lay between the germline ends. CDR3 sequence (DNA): TGTGCCAGTAGTATCGCTGACCGGGTTGAAGCTTTCTTT. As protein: CASSIADRVEAFF.

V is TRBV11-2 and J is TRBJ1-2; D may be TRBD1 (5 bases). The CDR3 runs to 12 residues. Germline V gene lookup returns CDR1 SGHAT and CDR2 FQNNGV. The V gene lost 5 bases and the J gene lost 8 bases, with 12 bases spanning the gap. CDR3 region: CASSRTRGGYTF. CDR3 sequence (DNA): TGTGCCAGCAGCCGGACTCGGGGGGGCTACACCTTC. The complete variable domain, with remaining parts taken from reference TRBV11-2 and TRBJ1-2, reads EAGVAQSPRYKIIEKRQSVAFWCNPISGHATLYWYQQILGQGPKLLIQFQNNGVVDDSQLPKDRFSAERLKGVDSTLKIQPAKLEDSAVYLCASSRTRGGYTFGSGTRLTVV.

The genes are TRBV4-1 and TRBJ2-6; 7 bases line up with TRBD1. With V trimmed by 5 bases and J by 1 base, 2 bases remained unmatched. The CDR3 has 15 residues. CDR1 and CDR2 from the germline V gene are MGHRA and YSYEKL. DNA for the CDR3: TGCGCCAGCAGCAGGGGACAGTCTGGGGCCAACGTCCTGACTTTC. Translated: CASSRGQSGANVLTF.

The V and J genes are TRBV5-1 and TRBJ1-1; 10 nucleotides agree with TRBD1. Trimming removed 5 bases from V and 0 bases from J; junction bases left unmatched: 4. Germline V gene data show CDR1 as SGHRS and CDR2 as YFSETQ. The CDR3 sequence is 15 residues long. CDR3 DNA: TGCGCCAGCAGTCCGGGACAGGGGATGAACACTGAAGCTTTCTTT. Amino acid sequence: CASSPGQGMNTEAFF.

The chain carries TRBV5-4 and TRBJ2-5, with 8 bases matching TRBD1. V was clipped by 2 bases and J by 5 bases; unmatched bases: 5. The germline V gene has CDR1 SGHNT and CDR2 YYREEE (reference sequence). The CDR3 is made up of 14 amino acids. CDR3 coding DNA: TGTGCCAGCAGCTTTGGACAGGGACTGGAGACCCAGTACTTC. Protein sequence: CASSFGQGLETQYF. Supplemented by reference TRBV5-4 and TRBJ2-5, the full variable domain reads ETGVTQSPTHLIKTRGQQVTLRCSSQSGHNTVSWYQQALGQGPQFIFQYYREEENGRGNFPPRFSGLQFPNYSSELNVNALELDDSALYLCASSFGQGLETQYFGPGTRLLVL.

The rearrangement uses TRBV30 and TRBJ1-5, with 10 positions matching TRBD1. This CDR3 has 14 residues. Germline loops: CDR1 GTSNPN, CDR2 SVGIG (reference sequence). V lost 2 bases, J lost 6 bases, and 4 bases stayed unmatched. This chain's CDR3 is CAWSRDRGGQPQHF. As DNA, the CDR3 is TGTGCCTGGAGTAGGGACAGGGGCGGTCAGCCCCAGCATTTT.

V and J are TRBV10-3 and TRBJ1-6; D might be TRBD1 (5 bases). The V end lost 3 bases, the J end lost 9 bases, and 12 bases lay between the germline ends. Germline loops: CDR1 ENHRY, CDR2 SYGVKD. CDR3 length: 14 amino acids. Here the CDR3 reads CAISDSRVGSPLHF. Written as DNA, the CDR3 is TGTGCCATCAGTGACTCCAGGGTTGGTTCACCCCTCCACTTT.